This entry features one T cell receptor beta chain sequence. The data originate from a study of blood T cell repertoires in COVID-19. Study details: Sources were T cells, B-cell-depleted T cells, or PBMCs; the material itself was cDNA or gDNA.

This CDR3 region has 17 residues. The germline V and J ends were trimmed by 1 base and 2 bases, with 15 bases remaining between them. Germline V gene lookup returns CDR1 MGHRA and CDR2 YSYEKL. Authors' methods: Reference gene primer amplification yielded estimated nucleated cell counts. The assay was immunoSEQ multiplex PCR, and TCRdb's table has in-frame clones only and misses some. V, J and clone size are taken as reported in that table, and D and trimming were inferred from the DNA itself. The sample contains some 30,000 clones, approximately 87% of which appear only once. The chain has TRBV4-1 and TRBJ1-3; weak D call: TRBD1 (6 bases). The receptor's source is a human donor in a cohort sampled during active COVID-19. The sequenced sample was peripheral blood. CDR3 sequence: CASSQGPQGPTGNTIYF. DNA for the CDR3: TGCGCCAGCAGCCAAGGCCCCCAGGGGCCCACTGGAAACACCATATATTTT.